Only one count was recorded for the clone carrying this T cell receptor beta chain. The data stem from a study of CD8 T cells in Susac syndrome. The CDR3 spans 13 residues. V gave up 4 bases and J gave up 7 bases; unmatched junction bases: 8. Germline assignment: CDR1 SGHRS and CDR2 YFSETQ. An amount of RNA that ranged from roughly 0.45 to 1 ug was reverse transcribed with random hexamers. With immunoSEQ multiplex PCR, TCR beta CDR3 was amplified across 54 Vbeta and 13 Jbeta. TCRdb reanalysed the immunoSEQ multiplex PCR reads using MiXCR and keeps one entry per CDR3 protein. Among about 240,000 distinct CDR3 sequences listed, about 96% were seen once. Negative isolation yielded CD8+ and CD4+ T cells; FACS enriched TEMRA cells.

The receptor was derived from a human donor with Susac syndrome. The sequenced material came from CD4+ T cells from PBMCs. V is TRBV5-1 and J is TRBJ2-7, with 7 bases lining up with TRBD1. The CDR3 here is CASSVTGAGEQYF. Written as DNA, the CDR3 is TGCGCCAGCAGCGTTACAGGGGCCGGGGAGCAGTACTTC.